This section outlines one T cell receptor (beta chain) sequence together with its context. The data derive from a study of CD8 T cells in Susac syndrome. Random hexamers were used to reverse transcribe about 0.5 to 1 ug of RNA. A multiplex approach, immunoSEQ multiplex PCR, amplified TCR beta CDR3 across 54 Vbeta and 13 Jbeta. Each CDR3 protein is one row after TCRdb ran MiXCR on the immunoSEQ multiplex PCR reads. This sample yields about 130,000 distinct CDR3 sequences, of which 94% are seen a single time; about 0.13% belongs to the top ten. The authors sequenced TCR beta from blood CD8+ and CD4+ T cells. Germline loops: CDR1 SGHTA, CDR2 FQGTGA. This CDR3 comprises 15 residues. Trimming stripped 2 bases from V and 0 bases from J, with 8 bases between.

Sequencing was performed on CD4+ T cells from PBMCs. This receptor was taken from a human donor with multiple sclerosis. The chain uses TRBV7-3 and TRBJ2-1; D unresolved. CDR3 bases: TGTGCCAGCAGCTTAGATTCCTCCTCCTACAATGAGCAGTTCTTC. As protein: CASSLDSSSYNEQFF.